This TCR beta chain was recorded in a study of blood T cell repertoires in COVID-19. For the study at large: The United States, Italy and Spain supplied acute and convalescent COVID-19 samples. Sample material is recorded as cDNA or gDNA derived from T cells, B-cell-depleted T cells, or PBMCs.

CDR1 is LGHNA, CDR2 YSLEER, per germline. V shed 0 bases and J shed 8 bases, with 10 bases lying between them. The CDR3 extends over 13 amino acids. In the source study's methods: Using reference gene primer amplification, nucleated cell counts were estimated. This table comes from immunoSEQ multiplex PCR, and its TCRdb copy is limited to in-frame clones, with some not included. The V and J calls and clone size come from that table; D and trimming were worked out from the DNA. The sample lists approximately 180,000 clones; over 75% were seen once. The sample taken for sequencing was peripheral blood. The chain couples TRBV4-3 to TRBJ1-2; no clear D. The receptor's source is a man in his fifties or sixties with acute or convalescent COVID-19. The CDR3 bases are TGCGCCAGCAGCCAAGACACCGCGGGAGGCTACACCTTC. This translates into CASSQDTAGGYTF.